A selection of T cell receptor beta chains follows, all from one sample in a study of shared clonotypes between healthy human individuals. Only in-frame clones appear in the TCRdb table, and some are missing; sequencing was by immunoSEQ multiplex PCR. The data contain around 1,900,000 clones, 93% of them singletons. The material sequenced was naive CD8+ T cells from PBMCs. The receptor set was obtained from a man between 18 and 29 years old in good health. Some clones in this sample may be carry-over from other donors' samples. The CDR3 runs from the conserved cysteine through the conserved F or W. A D gene is named only where the DNA matches it firmly. The listing skips clone size in some rows; elsewhere it reads once, few, many or a size class.

TRBD1	TRBV7-9	-	TRBJ2-7	TGTGCCAGCAGCAATACAGGGGCGGTCTCCTACGAGCAGTACTTC	CASSNTGAVSYEQYF
TRBD2	TRBV7-2	once	TRBJ2-1	TGTGCCAGCAGCTTAGCGATTGGGAGGGCGCCCTACAATGAGCAGTTCTTC	CASSLAIGRAPYNEQFF
-	TRBV9	-	TRBJ2-7	TGTGCCAGCAGCGTAGGTGGGGCACCCAGATACGAGCAGTACTTC	CASSVGGAPRYEQYF
-	TRBV4-2	few	TRBJ1-1	TGTGCCAGCAGCCAAGTAGTGGCCGCTGAAGCTTTCTTT	CASSQVVAAEAFF
-	TRBV21-1	-	TRBJ1-2	TGTGCCAGCAGCTCTAACACACAGCGGCCCCTCTTTAACTATGGCTACACCTTC	CASSSNTQRPLFNYGYTF
TRBD2	TRBV2	-	TRBJ2-2	TGTGCCAGCAGTGACACTAGCGGGAGGAGGGCTAACACCGGGGAGCTGTTTTTT	CASSDTSGRRANTGELFF
-	TRBV5-1	once	TRBJ1-1	TGCGCCAGCAGCTCACGCGGAGTGGCGGCAACCGATGAAGCTTTCTTT	CASSSRGVAATDEAFF
TRBD2	TRBV5-6	-	TRBJ2-1	TGTGCCAGCAGCAGACCGGGACTAGCGGTTGAGCAGTTCTTC	CASSRPGLAVEQFF
-	TRBV2	-	TRBJ2-7	TGTGCCAGTTCGGACAGCTACGAGCAGTACTTC	CASSDSYEQYF
-	TRBV28	once	TRBJ2-5	TGTGCCAGCGGGCTACAACCCCAAGAGACCCAGTACTTC	CASGLQPQETQYF
-	TRBV28	-	TRBJ1-1	TGTGCCAGCACCACCGGGTACACTGAAGCTTTCTTT	CASTTGYTEAFF
-	TRBV7-9	-	TRBJ2-4	TGTGCCAGCAGCTTAGTCCAGGGGGGAAACATTCAGTACTTC	CASSLVQGGNIQYF
TRBD1	TRBV4-2	-	TRBJ1-3	TGTGCCAGCAGCCATTCAGGGGGAGATGGGGGAAACACCATATATTTT	CASSHSGGDGGNTIYF
-	TRBV19	-	TRBJ2-7	TGTGCCAGTAGTATAGGGACAACTTACTACGAGCAGTACTTC	CASSIGTTYYEQYF
TRBD1	TRBV4-1	-	TRBJ2-7	TGCGCCAGCAGCTCTAGGGACAGCAGCTCCTACGAGCAGTACTTC	CASSSRDSSSYEQYF
-	TRBV19	-	TRBJ1-4	TGTGCCAGTAGGACTCGGTCCCGGGACGTTGACCGTAATGAAAAACTGTTTTTT	CASRTRSRDVDRNEKLFF
TRBD1	TRBV19	-	TRBJ1-5	TGTGCCAGTAGTACGACGACAGGGGGCTACGGCAATCAGCCCCAGCATTTT	CASSTTTGGYGNQPQHF
TRBD1	TRBV15	-	TRBJ1-4	TGTGCCACCAGAGCTAACTCCGGGACAGGGGGCTCACCTAATGAAAAACTGTTTTTT	CATRANSGTGGSPNEKLFF
-	TRBV4-1	-	TRBJ2-1	TGCGCCAGCAGCCAAGAAAGTTTCAGGGTGGGCAATGAGCAGTTCTTC	CASSQESFRVGNEQFF
TRBD2	TRBV19	-	TRBJ2-7	TGTGCCAGTAGTATAAGGACTAGCGGGAGATACGAGCAGTACTTC	CASSIRTSGRYEQYF
TRBD2	TRBV5-4	-	TRBJ2-1	TGTGCCAGCAGCCCGGGACTAGCGATTCATGAGCAGTTCTTC	CASSPGLAIHEQFF
TRBD2	TRBV27	-	TRBJ2-1	TGTGCCAGCACTAGCGGGAGGGCCAATGAGCAGTTCTTC	CASTSGRANEQFF
-	TRBV7-9	-	TRBJ2-5	TGTGCCAGCAGCGACGGGACGGGACAAGAGACCCAGTACTTC	CASSDGTGQETQYF
-	TRBV13	-	TRBJ2-7	TGTGCCAGCAGCCAAACCCAGGGGTACGAGCAGTACTTC	CASSQTQGYEQYF
TRBD2	TRBV7-8	once	TRBJ2-1	TGTGCCAGCAGCAGGCCCTTAGCGGGAGTTAGCAATGAGCAGTTCTTC	CASSRPLAGVSNEQFF
-	TRBV7-9	-	TRBJ2-1	TGTGCCAGCAGCCCCCGTGTAGATTCGGTTGAGCAGTTCTTC	CASSPRVDSVEQFF
-	TRBV7-6	-	TRBJ1-5	TGTGCCAGCAGCCAAAGACAGTCTAGCAATCAGCCCCAGCATTTT	CASSQRQSSNQPQHF
TRBD2	TRBV29-1	-	TRBJ2-1	TGCAGCGTCGGGGGGGCGGGAAGACACAATGAGCAGTTCTTC	CSVGGAGRHNEQFF
TRBD2	TRBV28	-	TRBJ2-1	TGTGCCAGCAGTTTGCCAACTAGCGGGAGGGCCCTCTCCTACAATGAGCAGTTCTTC	CASSLPTSGRALSYNEQFF
-	TRBV18	-	TRBJ2-3	TGTGCCAGCTCACCAGTGGGGGCGGAGACAGATACGCAGTATTTT	CASSPVGAETDTQYF
-	TRBV7-9	-	TRBJ2-2	TGTGCCAGCAGCTTAGGACGAGGAACCGGGGAGCTGTTTTTT	CASSLGRGTGELFF
TRBD1	TRBV4-1	-	TRBJ1-2	TGCGCCAGCAGCCTCCGGGACAGTAGCAACTATGGCTACACCTTC	CASSLRDSSNYGYTF
TRBD2	TRBV2	-	TRBJ2-1	TGTGCCAGCAGTAGTGGGCGGGGGACCCCTCGGGAGCAGTTCTTC	CASSSGRGTPREQFF
TRBD1	TRBV27	-	TRBJ2-3	TGTGCCAGCAGTTTATCGAACAGGGGGCCCGGCACAGATACGCAGTATTTT	CASSLSNRGPGTDTQYF
TRBD2	TRBV28	-	TRBJ2-3	TGTGCCAGCAGGAGGACTAGCGGGAGGGCTACAAATACGCAGTATTTT	CASRRTSGRATNTQYF
-	TRBV11-2	once	TRBJ2-1	TGTGCCAGCAGCGCATGGGACACCAGCTGGCACAATGAGCAGTTCTTC	CASSAWDTSWHNEQFF
-	TRBV5-4	-	TRBJ1-1	TGTGCCAGCGGCTCGGGGGGGTTAAACACTGAAGCTTTCTTT	CASGSGGLNTEAFF
-	TRBV7-9	-	TRBJ2-2	TGTGCCAGCAGCTTTTGGACAGATAACACCGGGGAGCTGTTTTTT	CASSFWTDNTGELFF
-	TRBV6-1	-	TRBJ2-2	TGTGCCAGCAGTGGCCTCACAGGGCCCGGGGAGCTGTTTTTT	CASSGLTGPGELFF
TRBD1	TRBV7-6	-	TRBJ2-7	TGTGCCAGCAGCTTAGCGGGACAGGGGGCGGGCGAGCAGTACTTC	CASSLAGQGAGEQYF
-	TRBV6-5	-	TRBJ1-5	TGTGCCAGCAGCCTGCGAGGGAGAAATCAGCCCCAGCATTTT	CASSLRGRNQPQHF
-	TRBV7-2	-	TRBJ2-5	TGTGCCAGCAGCCGTCCCGGGTGGCAGGGGGGCTCGGAGACCCAGTACTTC	CASSRPGWQGGSETQYF
-	TRBV6-5	-	TRBJ1-2	TGTGCCAGCAGTTACTCTCCGGAAACCTTCTATGGCTACACCTTC	CASSYSPETFYGYTF
-	TRBV5-6	-	TRBJ1-1	TGTGCCAGCAGCCTTACAGGTGACACTGAAGCTTTCTTT	CASSLTGDTEAFF
TRBD1	TRBV7-9	-	TRBJ2-1	TGTGCCAGCAGCTTCCGACAGGGGGCGAAGGGGAATGAGCAGTTCTTC	CASSFRQGAKGNEQFF
TRBD1	TRBV6-5	-	TRBJ2-4	TGTGCCAGCAGGCCCGGGACAGAAACAAACATTCAGTACTTC	CASRPGTETNIQYF
-	TRBV5-4	once	TRBJ1-5	TGTGCCAGCAGCTGGGACGGCTCCAATCAGCCCCAGCATTTT	CASSWDGSNQPQHF
TRBD1	TRBV27	-	TRBJ2-7	TGTGCCAGCAGTTTAGGGACAGAAACCTACGAGCAGTACTTC	CASSLGTETYEQYF
-	TRBV7-6	once	TRBJ1-5	TGTGCCAGCAGCTTAGGAGGGGAGTATCAGCCCCAGCATTTT	CASSLGGEYQPQHF
-	TRBV7-9	-	TRBJ1-4	TGTGCCAGCAGCGAGCCGGGGAGACCGAATGAAAAACTGTTTTTT	CASSEPGRPNEKLFF
TRBD1	TRBV7-8	-	TRBJ1-5	TGTGCCAGCAGCAGACGGGGACAGACTTCAAATCAGCCCCAGCATTTT	CASSRRGQTSNQPQHF
-	TRBV2	-	TRBJ1-1	TGTGCCAGCAGTGACAGCTCTATGAACACTGAAGCTTTCTTT	CASSDSSMNTEAFF
-	TRBV6-1	-	TRBJ2-1	TGTGCCAGCATGGAAGGGATGGACAATGAGCAGTTCTTC	CASMEGMDNEQFF